A single sample is the source of the 26 T cell receptor beta chains below, sequenced in a study of blood T cell repertoires in COVID-19 (dated by TCRdb to 2018 to 2020). The library came from the immunoSEQ multiplex PCR assay. This immuneACCESS table, as held by TCRdb, lists in-frame sequences with V and J called but not all clones. Of the missing ones, under half trace to an unresolved V gene in checked studies; the others have no known cause. For this sample the table gives around 230,000 clones, of which roughly 88% were detected only once. The ten largest clones add up to about 2% of the sample. Specimen: peripheral blood. All receptors come from a man aged 40-49 years who had recovered from COVID-19.

The chain combines TRBV27 with TRBJ1-6, with D possibly being TRBD1 (5 bases). The CDR3 is 16 residues long. V was clipped by 5 bases and J by 0 bases, with 11 bases between them. Per germline, CDR1 MNHEY and CDR2 SMNVEV (reference sequence). CDR3 residues: CASSETASSYNSPLHF. For the CDR3, the DNA is TGTGCCAGCAGTGAGACAGCGAGCTCCTATAATTCACCCCTCCACTTT.

This clone has a handful of counts. J is TRBJ1-3 and V is TRBV6-1; 12 bases fit TRBD1. J lost 3 bases, V lost 0 bases, and 3 bases had no gene match. This CDR3 spans 17 amino acids. Germline loops: CDR1 MNHNS, CDR2 SASEGT. The CDR3 nucleotides read TGTGCCAGCAGTGAAGCCGGGACAGGGGGCTTTGGAAACACCATATATTTT. Translating gives CASSEAGTGGFGNTIYF.

The chain is built from TRBV5-4 and TRBJ1-5; TRBD1 matches at 8 bases. This CDR3 region has 15 residues. V gave up 9 bases and J gave up 6 bases; unmatched junction bases: 14. Per germline, CDR1 SGHNT and CDR2 YYREEE (reference sequence). The CDR3 loop is CATTIKGQGVQPQHF. CDR3 DNA sequence: TGTGCCACCACTATCAAAGGACAGGGAGTTCAGCCCCAGCATTTT.

The chain combines TRBV13 with TRBJ1-6; 7 nucleotides match TRBD1. This CDR3 is 16 amino acids long. Germline CDR1 and CDR2: PRHDT and FYEKMQ (reference sequence). V shed 0 bases, J shed 7 bases, and the junction held 6 bases outside the gene matches. The CDR3 nucleotides are TGTGCCAGCAGCTTAGGCGACAGGGCTAAAAATTCACCCCTCCACTTT. Its translation is CASSLGDRAKNSPLHF. The entire variable domain, with the rest obtained from reference TRBV13 and TRBJ1-6, is as follows: AAGVIQSPRHLIKEKRETATLKCYPIPRHDTVYWYQQGPGQDPQFLISFYEKMQSDKGSIPDRFSAQQFSDYHSELNMSSLELGDSALYFCASSLGDRAKNSPLHFGNGTRLTVT.

This chain uses TRBV27 with TRBJ2-1; possibly TRBD1 for D (5 bases). The CDR3 spans 12 residues. Trimming removed 9 bases from V and 6 bases from J, with 12 bases in between. Germline V CDR1 and CDR2: MNHEY, SMNVEV (reference sequence). CDR3 amino acids: CASRNQGNEQFF. The CDR3 DNA is TGTGCCAGTCGGAATCAGGGCAATGAGCAGTTCTTC.

CDR3 protein: CASSRARGPNQPQHF. Here the CDR3 DNA reads TGTGCCAGTAGTCGAGCCAGGGGGCCCAATCAGCCCCAGCATTTT. The rearrangement uses TRBV19 and TRBJ1-5; TRBD1 matches 8 bases. Germline-derived CDR1 and CDR2 are LNHDA and SQIVND (reference sequence). CDR3 size: 15 residues. V lost 5 bases, J lost 3 bases, and 6 bases stayed unmatched.

The rearrangement links TRBV5-6 to TRBJ1-1; TRBD1 might be the D (5 bases). V was pared by 0 bases and J by 6 bases, with 9 bases between. CDR3 length: 13 amino acids. The germline V gene has CDR1 SGHDT and CDR2 YYEEEE. The CDR3 protein is CASSLGQGPEAFF. In DNA form, the CDR3 reads TGTGCCAGCAGCTTGGGTCAGGGTCCTGAAGCTTTCTTT.

The genes are TRBV5-1 and TRBJ1-4; the D gene is possibly TRBD1 (6 bases). CDR1 SGHRS and CDR2 YFSETQ come from the germline V gene. V lost 5 bases and J 7 bases, leaving 9 bases between the germline ends. CDR3 length: 12 amino acids. The CDR3, as DNA: TGCGCCAGCAGACAGGGTGGTGAAAAACTGTTTTTT. It codes for CASRQGGEKLFF.

The chain combines TRBV11-2 with TRBJ1-2; possibly TRBD1 for D (6 bases). Trimming stripped 5 bases from V and 7 bases from J, with 14 bases between. Germline CDR1 reads SGHAT; CDR2 reads FQNNGV. This CDR3 contains 13 residues. The CDR3 coding sequence is TGTGCCAGCAGCCCGCAGGGGCCTTCTGGCTACACCTTC. This codes for CASSPQGPSGYTF.

The chain employs TRBV2 and TRBJ2-7, with TRBD1 identical over 9 bases. The germline CDR1 and CDR2 sequences are SNHLY and FYNNEI. The CDR3 covers 14 residues. The ends lost 8 bases at V and 5 bases at J; junction bases unmatched: 10. The CDR3 protein is CASLQRTGVDEQYF. The CDR3 DNA sequence: TGTGCCAGCCTACAACGGACAGGGGTCGACGAGCAGTACTTC.

The chain uses TRBV3-1 (or the pseudogene TRBV3-2) and TRBJ2-1, with TRBD2 matching over 9 bases. The CDR3 has 14 amino acids. V was clipped by 5 bases and J by 4 bases; unmatched bases: 3. Germline-derived CDR1 and CDR2 are LGHDT and YNNKEL (reference sequence). DNA for the CDR3: TGTGCCAGCAGCGAAAGCGGGAGGTACAATGAGCAGTTCTTC. This encodes CASSESGRYNEQFF.

This chain links TRBV6-5 with TRBJ1-4, with D possibly being TRBD1 (5 bases). Trimming removed 4 bases at V and 3 bases at J, with 9 bases between. Germline CDR1 and CDR2: MNHEY and SVGAGI. This CDR3 comprises 14 residues. The CDR3 loop is CASSLTVSNEKLFF. CDR3 coding DNA: TGTGCCAGCAGTTTGACAGTCTCTAATGAAAAACTGTTTTTT.

The chain combines TRBV5-5 with TRBJ2-5; 13 nucleotides line up with TRBD2. In germline, CDR1 is SGHKS, CDR2 YYEKEE (reference sequence). This CDR3 has 19 amino acids. V gave up 6 bases and J gave up 2 bases; unmatched junction bases: 16. CDR3 bases: TGTGCCAGCATCCCAAGACTAGCGGGGGGCAATCGGGAACAAGAGACCCAGTACTTC. This sequence encodes CASIPRLAGGNREQETQYF.

The chain uses TRBV9 and TRBJ1-2; 7 bases agree with TRBD1. Germline loops: CDR1 SGDLS, CDR2 YYNGEE. With V trimmed by 0 bases and J by 5 bases, 10 bases remained unmatched. The CDR3 has 16 amino acids. CDR3 bases: TGTGCCAGCAGCGTAGAAGGAGGGGGCGTTCAGTATGGCTACACCTTC. It encodes CASSVEGGGVQYGYTF.

CDR3 coding DNA: TGTGCCAGCAGTTTCAATCCGGGGGATGGCTACACCTTC. This translates into CASSFNPGDGYTF. This chain links TRBV12-3 or TRBV12-4 with TRBJ1-2; TRBD1 is a possible D gene (5 bases). The CDR3 length is 13 residues. Trimming left V 3 bases short and J 6 bases short, with 11 bases between.

V gene TRBV21-1 combines with J gene TRBJ2-5; TRBD2 is the table's D call, not checked against the DNA. TRBV21-1 is a recognized pseudogene. The CDR3 length is 19 residues. The CDR3 DNA sequence: TGTGCCAGCAGCAAAGTTTGGGGAGGGCCTCGAATTCTGCCGCAGACCCAGTACTTC. This sequence encodes CASSKVWGGPRILPQTQYF.

This clone has a single count. V is TRBV2 and J is TRBJ2-4; the match to TRBD1 covers 8 bases. The J segment lost 6 bases and the V segment lost 0 bases, leaving 4 bases of the junction unmatched. The CDR3 runs 15 residues. From germline, CDR1 is SNHLY and CDR2 FYNNEI. The CDR3 nucleotides are TGTGCCAGCAGTGAAGCGACAGGGGCCGGAAACATTCAGTACTTC. Translated: CASSEATGAGNIQYF.

CDR3 bases: TGTGCCAGTAGTAGGGAAACAGCAGCGGGGGCCTACAATGAGCAGTTCTTC. Translation gives CASSRETAAGAYNEQFF. This chain connects TRBV19 to TRBJ2-1; 8 bases are a match to TRBD2. The ends lost 4 bases at V and 2 bases at J; junction bases unmatched: 10. Germline values: CDR1 LNHDA, CDR2 SQIVND (reference sequence). This CDR3 has 17 amino acids.

This chain connects TRBV6-2 or TRBV6-3 to TRBJ2-3; D possibly corresponds to TRBD2 (5 bases). Germline CDR1 reads MNHEY; CDR2 reads SVGEGT. V was trimmed by 0 bases and J by 6 bases, leaving 13 bases between them. The CDR3 has 15 residues. CDR3 amino acids: CASSYSQTIGDTQYF. CDR3 DNA sequence: TGTGCCAGCAGTTACTCCCAGACTATTGGGGATACGCAGTATTTT.

In this sample, this clone turned up once. The chain recombines TRBV29-1 with TRBJ1-2; D remains unclear. The CDR3 is 11 residues long. V shed 3 bases and J shed 4 bases, with 6 bases lying between them. Germline-derived CDR1 and CDR2 are SQVTM and ANQGSEA. The CDR3 sequence: CSVDSAYGYTF. CDR3 DNA sequence: TGCAGCGTTGACAGCGCCTATGGCTACACCTTC.

This clone was detected only once. The chain joins TRBV7-2 to TRBJ2-7; 7 bases map to TRBD2. The CDR3 totals 15 residues. Germline lookup yields CDR1 SGHTA and CDR2 FQGNSA. The J segment lost 1 base and the V segment lost 1 base, leaving 4 bases of the junction unmatched. CDR3 amino acids: CASSLVAGASYEQYF. As DNA, the CDR3 is TGTGCCAGCAGCTTAGTGGCGGGAGCATCCTACGAGCAGTACTTC.

The DNA of the CDR3 is TGTGCCAGTAAACCTGACAGGGGAAAAGGACAGCCCCAGCATTTT. This encodes CASKPDRGKGQPQHF. The genes are TRBV19 and TRBJ1-5; 8 positions match TRBD1. The CDR3 has 15 residues. V was pared by 7 bases and J by 7 bases, with 12 bases of the junction left unmatched. The germline gives CDR1 LNHDA, CDR2 SQIVND (reference sequence).

This sequence joins TRBV7-9 and TRBJ2-4; D gene ambiguous. Germline V CDR1 and CDR2: SEHNR, FQNEAQ (reference sequence). The CDR3 runs 12 residues. The V and J ends lost 1 base and 10 bases respectively, with 8 bases between them. Written as DNA, the CDR3 is TGTGCCAGCAGCTTAGGAGGTACAATTCAGTACTTC. Translated: CASSLGGTIQYF.

V and J are TRBV27 and TRBJ1-2; D is unclear. Germline V CDR1 and CDR2: MNHEY, SMNVEV (reference sequence). The CDR3 runs 17 residues. The V end lost 5 bases, the J end lost 0 bases, and 19 bases lay between the germline ends. In DNA, the CDR3 is TGTGCCAGCAGTCCCATTCAGTCCAGGCTCACTAACTATGGCTACACCTTC. It specifies CASSPIQSRLTNYGYTF.

The J gene is TRBJ2-7, the V gene TRBV13, with 9 bases lining up with TRBD1. The junction had 7 bases not matched to a gene; V was cut back by 3 bases and J by 4 bases. In germline, CDR1 is PRHDT, CDR2 FYEKMQ (reference sequence). CDR3 length: 15 amino acids. CDR3 DNA sequence: TGTGCCAGCAGCTTGACCGGGACAGGGATTTACGAGCAGTACTTC. Encoded protein: CASSLTGTGIYEQYF.

This clone was seen only once. The chain carries TRBV5-4 and TRBJ1-3, with D unresolved. The germline gives CDR1 SGHNT, CDR2 YYREEE (reference sequence). The V end lost 6 bases, the J end lost 0 bases, and 16 bases lay between the germline ends. The CDR3 extends over 16 amino acids. This CDR3 is CASTEDGGPSGNTIYF. CDR3 DNA: TGTGCCAGCACCGAGGACGGAGGACCCTCTGGAAACACCATATATTTT.